Listed here are 16 T cell receptor beta chains from one sample, sequenced in a study of blood T cell repertoires in COVID-19. Assay: immunoSEQ multiplex PCR; the TCRdb copy retains only in-frame clones and omits some. The table records hundreds of thousands of clones, 75% to 90% of them present only once. Sequencing used PBMCs or T cells enriched from blood (not recorded which). These receptors were taken from a woman aged 18 to 35 who had recovered from COVID-19.

This clone has more than one count but fewer than ten. The V call is TRBV27, the J call TRBJ1-6; D gene unclear. Germline V gene lookup returns CDR1 MNHEY and CDR2 SMNVEV (reference sequence). The CDR3 consists of 12 residues. Trimming cost V 2 bases and J 10 bases, with 6 bases left between them. The CDR3 DNA reads as TGTGCCAGCAGTTTAGCAGGCTCACCCCTCCACTTT. This sequence encodes CASSLAGSPLHF.

A single count supports this clone. This chain uses TRBV28 with TRBJ2-3; a weak D match, TRBD1 (5 bases). Germline CDR1 and CDR2: MDHEN and SYDVKM. The CDR3 is 19 residues long. V lost 5 bases, J lost 7 bases, and 31 bases lay in between. The DNA of the CDR3 is TGTGCCAGCAGTCCCTATATGGGCAAGGGGCGGCTGGAATACAATACGCAGTATTTT. Amino acids: CASSPYMGKGRLEYNTQYF. The variable domain in full, with the rest retrieved from reference TRBV28 and TRBJ2-3, is DVKVTQSSRYLVKRTGEKVFLECVQDMDHENMFWYRQDPGLGLRLIYFSYDVKMKEKGDIPEGYSVSREKKERFSLILESASTNQTSMYLCASSPYMGKGRLEYNTQYFGPGTRLTVL.

The rearrangement uses TRBV19 and TRBJ2-5; D not resolved. This CDR3 comprises 18 residues. V was cut by 6 bases and J by 5 bases, with 28 bases left in between. The germline V gene has CDR1 LNHDA and CDR2 SQIVND (reference sequence). CDR3 DNA: TGTGCCAGTAGCCTATCCTCCGGCGGTCTCCGAACGGGTGAGACCCAGTACTTC. It translates to CASSLSSGGLRTGETQYF.

The chain couples TRBV24-1 to TRBJ1-5, with 7 bases that match TRBD1. V shed 12 bases and J 4 bases; nucleotides not matched to a gene: 11. The CDR3 totals 14 residues. Germline CDR1 and CDR2: KGHDR and SFDVKD. This CDR3 reads CAPDPGTANQPQHF. As DNA, the CDR3 is TGTGCCCCAGACCCGGGGACAGCTAATCAGCCCCAGCATTTT.

The V call is TRBV10-2, the J call TRBJ1-1; D might be TRBD1 (5 bases). The CDR3 length is 12 residues. Trimming stripped 8 bases from V and 6 bases from J, with 13 bases between. The germline gives CDR1 WSHSY, CDR2 SAAADI. CDR3 DNA sequence: TGCGCCAGCGGCGGGGCCAGTCCTGAAGCTTTCTTT. Its protein product is CASGGASPEAFF.

The rearrangement uses TRBV4-1 and TRBJ1-1, with 7 bases lining up with TRBD1. CDR1 and CDR2 (germline): MGHRA, YSYEKL. V shed 0 bases and J 7 bases; nucleotides not matched to a gene: 8. CDR3 size: 15 residues. CDR3 DNA: TGCGCCAGCAGCCAAGAGCGACAGGGCCTCCTTGAAGCTTTCTTT. Translated: CASSQERQGLLEAFF.

The chain is built from TRBV2 and TRBJ1-1; D possibly corresponds to TRBD1 (5 bases). With 11 bases removed from V and 0 bases from J, the gap between germline ends came to 13 bases. CDR1 is SNHLY and CDR2 is FYNNEI in the germline V gene. This CDR3 spans 13 amino acids. CDR3 region: CARSGGLNTEAFF. The CDR3 nucleotides are TGTGCCCGGTCGGGGGGTCTGAACACTGAAGCTTTCTTT.

This chain connects TRBV7-9 to TRBJ1-1, with 9 bases that match TRBD1. The CDR3 has 17 residues. CDR1 is SEHNR and CDR2 is FQNEAQ in the germline V gene (reference sequence). V shed 4 bases and J 3 bases; nucleotides not matched to a gene: 12. The CDR3 sequence: CASSYSGTGLGDTEAFF. The CDR3 nucleotides are TGTGCCAGCAGCTACTCCGGGACAGGGTTGGGCGACACTGAAGCTTTCTTT.

The chain links TRBV6-5 to TRBJ1-6, with TRBD1 identical over 8 bases. This CDR3 is 13 amino acids long. The germline V gene has CDR1 MNHEY and CDR2 SVGAGI. V shed 6 bases, J shed 9 bases, and the junction held 4 bases outside the gene matches. The CDR3, as DNA: TGTGCCAGCAGCGTGACAGGGGTTTCACCCCTCCACTTT. Its protein is CASSVTGVSPLHF.

The CDR3 nucleotides are TGTGCCACCAGCAGAGATGGGAGGTACGAGCAGTACTTC. Protein: CATSRDGRYEQYF. V gene TRBV15 combines with J gene TRBJ2-7; TRBD2 might be the D (6 bases). The ends were cut back, 0 bases at V and 4 bases at J, with 7 bases in the middle. Germline assignment: CDR1 LNHNV and CDR2 YYDKDF (reference sequence). The length of the CDR3 is 13 residues.

This clone showed up just a few times. The gene calls are TRBV7-9 and TRBJ2-7; possible D gene TRBD2, 6 bases. The germline V and J ends were trimmed by 5 bases and 0 bases, with 11 bases remaining between them. Germline CDR1 SEHNR, CDR2 FQNEAQ (reference sequence). The CDR3 extends over 14 amino acids. The DNA for the CDR3 is TGTGCCAGCAGCCCCCGGGGGAGCTCCTACGAGCAGTACTTC. Encoded protein: CASSPRGSSYEQYF.

The V and J genes are TRBV21-1 and TRBJ1-2. TRBV21-1 is given as a pseudogene. This CDR3 region has 14 residues. The CDR3 DNA reads as TGTGCCAGCAGCAAAGGTCGGGGGAACTATGGCTACACCTTC. This encodes CASSKGRGNYGYTF.

The chain's CDR3 is CASSQTGVSAQYF. In DNA form, the CDR3 reads TGTGCCAGTAGCCAGACAGGGGTCTCGGCCCAGTACTTC. The chain carries TRBV19 and TRBJ2-5, with 8 bases matching TRBD1. The ends lost 6 bases at V and 9 bases at J; junction bases unmatched: 9. This CDR3 is built from 13 residues. Germline V gene data show CDR1 as LNHDA and CDR2 as SQIVND (reference sequence).

The chain employs TRBV19 and TRBJ2-5; TRBD2 aligns across 7 bases. The CDR3 spans 15 residues. V lost 6 bases, J lost 2 bases, and 9 bases stayed unmatched. Germline V gene lookup returns CDR1 LNHDA and CDR2 SQIVND (reference sequence). CDR3 DNA sequence: TGTGCCAGTAGCCGGACGGGACTACTTCAAGAGACCCAGTACTTC. Residues: CASSRTGLLQETQYF.

The chain combines TRBV21-1 with TRBJ2-7; whether TRBD1, the table's D call, matches the DNA was not checked. TRBV21-1 is labeled a pseudogene. The CDR3 spans 15 residues. CDR3 in DNA: TGTGCCAGCAGCCACCCTTGGGACAGCTCCTACGAGCAGTACTTC. This encodes CASSHPWDSSYEQYF.

The chain employs TRBV4-2 and TRBJ1-2, with D possibly TRBD1 on 6 matching bases. The CDR3 covers 12 residues. Trimming left V 1 base short and J 9 bases short, with 9 bases between. Per the germline V gene, CDR1 is LGHNA and CDR2 is YNFKEQ. The CDR3 DNA is TGTGCCAGCAGCCAAGGGGGGCCCCGCTACACCTTC. Protein: CASSQGGPRYTF.